A few counts support the clone carrying this T cell receptor beta chain. Its cognate antigen is unknown. Preparation of the TCRbeta library involved a method that used unique molecular identifiers. In TCRdb, the PCR reads were re-called with MiXCR into one record per CDR3 protein. The sample holds approximately 130,000 distinct CDR3 sequences, around a tenth seen once. The V gene's germline CDR1 is SQVTM and CDR2 ANQGSEA. Trimming cost V 7 bases and J 5 bases; bases outside gene matches: 6. The CDR3 covers 13 residues. This sample was taken from a study of T-cell reconstitution after alpha-beta-depleted transplantation in children. Findings of the study overall: Counts and diversity of T cells one year after transplant came mostly from newly produced T cells. Surviving recipient cells, namely T cells and thymic progenitors, were the source of high day-60 TCRbeta diversity in some patients. In patients about two months after transplant, alpha-beta T cells reportedly arose from several hundred expanded graft clones.

The source material was PBMCs, mostly from graft donor cells, sampled 180 days after TCRalphabeta/CD19-depleted stem cell transplant. This chain links TRBV29-1 with TRBJ2-2, with TRBD2 matching over 8 bases. The sequence derives from a girl less than two years old who had a stem cell transplant for combined immunodeficiency, so the T cells may come from the graft donor. In nucleotides, the CDR3 is TGCAGCGCTTCGGGGGGGGAGACCGGGGAGCTGTTTTTT. Translation gives CSASGGETGELFF.